Listed here are 18 T cell receptor beta chains from one sample, sequenced in a study of blood T cell repertoires in COVID-19 (TCRdb year 2020). The method behind the library was the immunoSEQ multiplex PCR assay. TCRdb's version of the immuneACCESS table is confined to in-frame rearrangements and falls short of the full clone set. An unresolved V gene accounts for under half of the shortfall where checked; the remainder is of unknown origin. The table for this sample lists some 60,000 clones; about 88% of them were counted only once. 1% of the sample rests with the top ten. Sequenced sample: peripheral blood. The receptors come from a man aged 65 to 79 with acute or convalescent COVID-19.

The chain links TRBV3-1 (or the pseudogene TRBV3-2) to TRBJ1-1, with D possibly being TRBD1 (5 bases). This CDR3 is built from 14 residues. Germline V lookup: CDR1 LGHDT, CDR2 YNNKEL (reference sequence). V shed 4 bases and J shed 6 bases, with 15 bases lying between them. The CDR3 sequence is CASSPAGAGAEAFF. CDR3 DNA sequence: TGTGCCAGCAGCCCAGCGGGCGCGGGGGCTGAAGCTTTCTTT.

This chain connects TRBV2 to TRBJ2-1, with TRBD1 identical over 7 bases. The CDR3 runs 12 residues. Germline V gene data show CDR1 as SNHLY and CDR2 as FYNNEI. With 8 bases clipped from V and 8 bases from J, the junction kept 6 bases outside the gene matches. The CDR3 DNA reads as TGTGCCAGCGACAGGGTCTGGCATGAGCAGTTCTTC. Translating it yields CASDRVWHEQFF.

The chain recombines TRBV27 with TRBJ1-4, with 7 bases lining up with TRBD1. V shed 11 bases, J shed 7 bases, and the junction held 10 bases outside the gene matches. This CDR3 has 13 residues. Germline assignment: CDR1 MNHEY and CDR2 SMNVEV (reference sequence). CDR3 DNA: TGTGCCGCGATGGACAGGTCTGCTGAAAAACTGTTTTTT. Its translation: CAAMDRSAEKLFF.

The chain recombines TRBV18 with TRBJ2-7; TRBD2 agrees at 12 bases. Germline V gene data show CDR1 as KGHSH and CDR2 as LQKENI. Trimming at V came to 6 bases and at J to 1 base, leaving 1 base not matched to a gene. There are 14 residues in the CDR3. CDR3 nucleotides: TGTGCCAGCTCCCTAGCGGGAGGGTCCTACGAGCAGTACTTC. Amino acid sequence: CASSLAGGSYEQYF. The entire variable domain, with the rest obtained from reference TRBV18 and TRBJ2-7, is as follows: NAGVMQNPRHLVRRRGQEARLRCSPMKGHSHVYWYRQLPEEGLKFMVYLQKENIIDESGMPKERFSAEFPKEGPSILRIQQVVRGDSAAYFCASSLAGGSYEQYFGPGTRLTVT.

In this sample, this clone turned up a few times. The V gene is TRBV6-4, the J gene TRBJ2-3; D might be TRBD2 (6 bases). This CDR3 has 13 residues. CDR1 MRHNA and CDR2 SNTAGT come from the germline V gene. Trimming stripped 7 bases from V and 3 bases from J, with 11 bases between. CDR3 DNA: TGTGCCAGCACTGCGGGACCGACAGATACGCAGTATTTT. Translation gives CASTAGPTDTQYF.

The rearrangement links TRBV18 to TRBJ1-4; D is possibly TRBD1 (5 bases). V was cut by 2 bases and J by 7 bases, with 14 bases left in between. CDR3 size: 15 residues. Germline CDR1 KGHSH, CDR2 LQKENI. The CDR3 DNA reads as TGTGCCAGCTCACCATTTGGCCCGGGGGGTGAAAAACTGTTTTTT. As protein: CASSPFGPGGEKLFF.

The table lists this clone with a count of one. The genes are TRBV11-2 and TRBJ2-2, with TRBD1 identical over 9 bases. The length of the CDR3 is 15 residues. V was clipped by 5 bases and J by 3 bases; unmatched bases: 4. CDR1 is SGHAT, CDR2 FQNNGV, per germline. The CDR3 is CASSQRTGDTGELFF. The CDR3 region has the DNA TGTGCCAGCAGCCAGAGGACAGGGGACACCGGGGAGCTGTTTTTT. The whole variable domain, filled in from reference TRBV11-2 and TRBJ2-2, reads EAGVAQSPRYKIIEKRQSVAFWCNPISGHATLYWYQQILGQGPKLLIQFQNNGVVDDSQLPKDRFSAERLKGVDSTLKIQPAKLEDSAVYLCASSQRTGDTGELFFGEGSRLTVL.

This clone showed up just a few times. This chain uses TRBV10-3 with TRBJ2-4; TRBD2 matches at 16 bases. The V and J ends lost 6 bases and 7 bases, in that order; junction bases with no gene match: 6. The germline CDR1 and CDR2 sequences are ENHRY and SYGVKD. This CDR3 spans 16 amino acids. CDR3 amino acids: CAIREGLAGGLNIQYF. The CDR3 nucleotides read TGTGCCATCAGGGAGGGACTAGCGGGAGGGCTCAACATTCAGTACTTC.

The CDR3 DNA reads TGCAGCGGGAGACAGGATGAAAAACTGTTTTTT. Its protein product is CSGRQDEKLFF. V usage is TRBV29-1 and J usage is TRBJ1-4, with D tentatively TRBD1 (6 bases). The ends were cut back, 7 bases at V and 6 bases at J, with 9 bases in the middle. The CDR3 is 11 residues long. Germline V gene sequence: CDR1 SQVTM, CDR2 ANQGSEA.

This clone occurred a few times. The rearrangement joins TRBV5-1 to TRBJ1-1; D is unresolved. CDR3 size: 15 residues. Germline V lookup: CDR1 SGHRS, CDR2 YFSETQ. V was clipped by 1 base and J by 0 bases, with 10 bases between them. CDR3 DNA sequence: TGCGCCAGCAGCTTGATTGCCGGGATGAACACTGAAGCTTTCTTT. Amino acid sequence: CASSLIAGMNTEAFF. The complete variable domain, with remaining parts taken from reference TRBV5-1 and TRBJ1-1, reads KAGVTQTPRYLIKTRGQQVTLSCSPISGHRSVSWYQQTPGQGLQFLFEYFSETQRNKGNFPGRFSGRQFSNSRSEMNVSTLELGDSALYLCASSLIAGMNTEAFFGQGTRLTVV.

This chain uses TRBV19 with TRBJ2-1; TRBD2 is a possible D gene (6 bases). Germline values: CDR1 LNHDA, CDR2 SQIVND (reference sequence). The V end lost 5 bases, the J end lost 4 bases, and 18 bases lay between the germline ends. This CDR3 has 16 amino acids. The CDR3 loop is CASSSELARAYNEQFF. CDR3 DNA: TGTGCCAGTAGTTCCGAACTAGCAAGAGCGTACAATGAGCAGTTCTTC.

This chain connects TRBV11-2 to TRBJ2-1, with 15 positions matching TRBD2. Trimming cost V 3 bases and J 12 bases; bases outside gene matches: 6. The length of the CDR3 is 15 residues. Germline assignment: CDR1 SGHAT and CDR2 FQNNGV. In DNA form, the CDR3 reads TGTGCCAGCAGCTTTTGGACTAGCGGGAGGGAGAGGCAGTTCTTC. Protein: CASSFWTSGRERQFF.

Written as DNA, the CDR3 is TGTGCCAGCAGCTTAGCGGGCCTCTCCTACAATGAGCAGTTCTTC. Translated: CASSLAGLSYNEQFF. The chain is built from TRBV5-4 and TRBJ2-1; TRBD2 might be the D (6 bases). Per the germline V gene, CDR1 is SGHNT and CDR2 is YYREEE (reference sequence). The CDR3 consists of 15 residues. The V end lost 2 bases, the J end lost 0 bases, and 9 bases lay between the germline ends. The full variable domain, completed using reference TRBV5-4 and TRBJ2-1, is ETGVTQSPTHLIKTRGQQVTLRCSSQSGHNTVSWYQQALGQGPQFIFQYYREEENGRGNFPPRFSGLQFPNYSSELNVNALELDDSALYLCASSLAGLSYNEQFFGPGTRLTVL.

The gene calls are TRBV3-1 (or the pseudogene TRBV3-2) and TRBJ2-5; 8 nucleotides match TRBD2. This CDR3 spans 14 amino acids. With 4 bases clipped from V and 5 bases from J, the junction kept 6 bases outside the gene matches. Germline V gene sequence: CDR1 LGHDT, CDR2 YNNKEL (reference sequence). The CDR3 here is CASSPSGRGETQYF. CDR3 sequence (DNA): TGTGCCAGCAGCCCGAGCGGGAGAGGTGAGACCCAGTACTTC.

V is TRBV3-1 (or the pseudogene TRBV3-2) and J is TRBJ1-3, with 9 bases lining up with TRBD1. Unmatched junction bases numbered 10, after V lost 4 bases and J lost 0 bases. The germline V gene encodes CDR1 LGHDT and CDR2 YNNKEL (reference sequence). This CDR3 is 18 amino acids long. The CDR3 DNA reads TGTGCCAGCAGCCCTTTTGGACAGGGGACGAGCTCTGGAAACACCATATATTTT. As protein: CASSPFGQGTSSGNTIYF.

This sequence joins TRBV5-1 and TRBJ2-7, with TRBD2 matching 10 bases. Germline-derived CDR1 and CDR2 are SGHRS and YFSETQ. V lost 9 bases, J lost 6 bases, and 15 bases stayed unmatched. The CDR3 runs to 15 residues. The CDR3 spells CATLLQSSGSGEQYF. As DNA, the CDR3 is TGCGCCACCCTGCTCCAATCTAGCGGGAGCGGCGAGCAGTACTTC. Variable domain in full (rest from reference TRBV5-1 and TRBJ2-7): KAGVTQTPRYLIKTRGQQVTLSCSPISGHRSVSWYQQTPGQGLQFLFEYFSETQRNKGNFPGRFSGRQFSNSRSEMNVSTLELGDSALYLCATLLQSSGSGEQYFGPGTRLTVT.

This chain connects TRBV5-1 to TRBJ2-3; no clear D. The germline CDR1 and CDR2 sequences are SGHRS and YFSETQ. The CDR3 has 14 amino acids. The V end was cut by 2 bases, the J end by 1 base, with 8 bases between. DNA for the CDR3: TGCGCCAGCAGCTTTGGGCAGCGCACAGATACGCAGTATTTT. Translation gives CASSFGQRTDTQYF. The variable domain in full, with the rest retrieved from reference TRBV5-1 and TRBJ2-3, is KAGVTQTPRYLIKTRGQQVTLSCSPISGHRSVSWYQQTPGQGLQFLFEYFSETQRNKGNFPGRFSGRQFSNSRSEMNVSTLELGDSALYLCASSFGQRTDTQYFGPGTRLTVL.

The chain uses TRBV12-5 and TRBJ1-6; 10 bases agree with TRBD1. V lost 7 bases to trimming and J lost 10 bases; unmatched junction nucleotides: 7. The germline CDR1 and CDR2 sequences are LGHNT and FRNRAP. The length of the CDR3 is 14 residues. CDR3 residues: CASALGTGDSPLHF. The CDR3 DNA sequence: TGTGCTAGTGCCCTCGGGACAGGGGACTCACCCCTCCACTTT.